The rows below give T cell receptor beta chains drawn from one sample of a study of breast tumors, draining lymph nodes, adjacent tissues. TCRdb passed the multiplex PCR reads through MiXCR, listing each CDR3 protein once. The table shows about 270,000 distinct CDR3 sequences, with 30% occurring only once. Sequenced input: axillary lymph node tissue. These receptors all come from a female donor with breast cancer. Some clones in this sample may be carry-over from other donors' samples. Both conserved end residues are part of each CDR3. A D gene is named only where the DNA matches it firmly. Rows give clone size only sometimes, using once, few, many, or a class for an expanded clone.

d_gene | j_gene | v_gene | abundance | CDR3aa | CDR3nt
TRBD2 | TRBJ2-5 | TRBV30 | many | CAWNQREGMGETQYF | TGTGCCTGGAACCAGCGGGAGGGCATGGGAGAGACCCAGTACTTC
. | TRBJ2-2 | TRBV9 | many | CASSVASTGTGKLFF | TGTGCCAGCAGCGTAGCTTCTACAGGGACTGGCAAGCTGTTTTTT
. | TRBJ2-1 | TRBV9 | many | CASSLASEVYNEQFF | TGTGCCAGCAGCCTAGCTTCCGAGGTCTACAATGAGCAGTTCTTC
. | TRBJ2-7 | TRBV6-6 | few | CASSHSINGRNSYEQYF | TGTGCCAGCAGTCACTCGATAAACGGCCGTAACTCCTACGAGCAGTACTTC
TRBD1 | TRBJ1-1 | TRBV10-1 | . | CARGQGRNTEAFF | TGCGCCAGGGGACAGGGACGGAACACTGAAGCTTTCTTT
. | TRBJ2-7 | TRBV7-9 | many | CASDKVEGVYEQYF | TGTGCCAGCGATAAGGTTGAAGGGGTCTACGAGCAGTACTTC
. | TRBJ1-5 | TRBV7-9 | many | CASSWGQGNNQPQHF | TGTGCCAGCAGCTGGGGTCAGGGCAACAATCAGCCCCAGCATTTT
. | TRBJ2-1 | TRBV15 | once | CATSRAGVNEQFF | TGTGCCACCAGCAGAGCGGGAGTCAATGAGCAGTTCTTC
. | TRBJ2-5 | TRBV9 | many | CASSPRPTEETQYF | TGTGCCAGCAGCCCCCGCCCGACCGAAGAGACCCAGTACTTC
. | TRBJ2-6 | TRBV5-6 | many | CASSLFGGANVLTF | TGTGCCAGCAGCTTGTTTGGTGGGGCCAACGTCCTGACTTTC
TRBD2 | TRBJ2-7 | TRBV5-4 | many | CASSKETGLAIGEQYF | TGTGCCAGCAGCAAGGAGACGGGACTAGCCATTGGCGAGCAGTACTTC
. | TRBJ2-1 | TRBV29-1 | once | CSLEGGSYNEQFF | TGCAGCTTAGAAGGGGGCTCCTACAATGAGCAGTTCTTC
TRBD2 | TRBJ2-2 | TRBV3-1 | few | CASHQAGWGTGELFF | TGTGCCAGCCACCAAGCGGGATGGGGCACCGGGGAGCTGTTTTTT
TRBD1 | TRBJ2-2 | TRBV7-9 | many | CASSPWDRGTGELFF | TGTGCCAGCAGCCCCTGGGACAGGGGGACCGGGGAGCTGTTTTTT
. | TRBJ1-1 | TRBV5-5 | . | CASSLWDGMNTEAFF | TGTGCCAGCAGCTTGTGGGACGGAATGAACACTGAAGCTTTCTTT
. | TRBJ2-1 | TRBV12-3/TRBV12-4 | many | CASGRGVTSDEQFF | TGTGCCAGCGGCAGGGGTGTAACGTCGGATGAGCAGTTCTTC
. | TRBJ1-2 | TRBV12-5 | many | CASGWRYGYTF | TGTGCTAGTGGTTGGCGCTATGGCTACACCTTC
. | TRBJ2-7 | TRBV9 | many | CASSVERNSYEQYF | TGTGCCAGCAGCGTAGAACGGAACTCCTACGAGCAGTACTTC
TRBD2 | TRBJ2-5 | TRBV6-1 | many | CASSEGEGLDWETQYF | TGTGCCAGCAGTGAAGGGGAGGGCCTCGATTGGGAGACCCAGTACTTC
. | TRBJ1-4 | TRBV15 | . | CATSRDYPDTPTTNEILFF | TGTGCCACCAGCAGAGATTACCCGGACACCCCGACAACTAATGAAATACTGTTTTTT
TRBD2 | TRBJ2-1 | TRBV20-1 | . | CSAYGGGDEQFF | TGCAGTGCTTACGGGGGGGGCGATGAGCAGTTCTTC
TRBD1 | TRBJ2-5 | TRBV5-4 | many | CASSLQGADRQTQYF | TGTGCCAGCAGTCTACAGGGGGCAGATCGACAGACCCAGTACTTC
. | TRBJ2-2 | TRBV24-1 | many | CATSDGTKRVTGELFF | TGTGCCACCAGTGACGGGACAAAAAGGGTCACCGGGGAGCTGTTTTTT
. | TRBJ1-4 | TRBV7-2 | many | CASGSRSIAEKLFF | TGTGCCAGCGGATCTCGGTCGATAGCGGAAAAACTGTTTTTT
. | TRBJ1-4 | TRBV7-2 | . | CASSLTRHEKLFF | TGTGCCAGCAGCCTAACACGGCACGAAAAACTGTTTTTT
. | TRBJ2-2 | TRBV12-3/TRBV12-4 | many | CATAEALNTGELFF | TGTGCCACGGCGGAGGCTTTGAACACCGGGGAGCTGTTTTTT
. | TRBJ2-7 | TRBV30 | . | CAWSVGSAYYEQYF | TGTGCCTGGAGTGTAGGTAGCGCCTACTACGAGCAGTACTTC
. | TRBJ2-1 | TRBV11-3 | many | CASSLEAQGEQFF | TGTGCCAGCAGCTTAGAAGCGCAGGGTGAGCAGTTCTTC
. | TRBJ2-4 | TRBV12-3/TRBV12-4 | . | CASSARTGFQYF | TGTGCCAGCAGTGCGCGGACTGGGTTTCAGTACTTC
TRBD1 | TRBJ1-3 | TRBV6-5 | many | CASRNRGFGNTIYF | TGTGCCAGCAGGAACAGGGGGTTTGGAAACACCATATATTTT
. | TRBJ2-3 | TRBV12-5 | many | CASGLGGDTQYF | TGTGCTAGTGGTTTGGGAGGGGATACGCAGTATTTT
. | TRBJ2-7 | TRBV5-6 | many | CASSSQERVWETPREQYF | TGTGCCAGCAGCTCTCAGGAGAGGGTGTGGGAGACCCCTCGCGAGCAGTACTTC
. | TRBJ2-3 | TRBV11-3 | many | CASSLDRLASDTQYF | TGTGCCAGCAGCTTAGATCGGCTAGCCTCAGATACGCAGTATTTT
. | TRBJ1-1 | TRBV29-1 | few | CSVVRETNTEAFF | TGCAGCGTTGTCCGGGAGACGAACACTGAAGCTTTCTTT
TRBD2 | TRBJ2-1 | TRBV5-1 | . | CASSSGLAGVRSYNEQFF | TGCGCCAGCAGCTCCGGACTAGCGGGAGTCAGGTCCTACAATGAGCAGTTCTTC
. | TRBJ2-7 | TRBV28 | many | CASKGGYEQYF | TGTGCCAGCAAGGGGGGCTACGAGCAGTACTTC
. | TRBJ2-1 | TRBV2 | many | CASSENGQLNEQFF | TGTGCCAGCAGTGAAAATGGACAGTTAAATGAGCAGTTCTTC
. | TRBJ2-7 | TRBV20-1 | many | CSVKDGLGSYEQYF | TGCAGTGTTAAAGACGGGCTAGGTTCCTACGAGCAGTACTTC
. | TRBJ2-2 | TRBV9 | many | CASSVYLVPGELFF | TGTGCCAGCAGCGTATATTTAGTCCCCGGGGAGCTGTTTTTT
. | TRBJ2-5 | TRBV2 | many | CASSVLETQYF | TGTGCCAGCAGTGTGTTGGAGACCCAGTACTTC
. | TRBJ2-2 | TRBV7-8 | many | CASSRTGELFF | TGTGCCAGCAGTCGTACCGGGGAGCTGTTTTTT
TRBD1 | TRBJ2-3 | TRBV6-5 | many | CASNSRTGLNTQYF | TGTGCCAGCAACTCGCGGACAGGGTTAAATACGCAGTATTTT
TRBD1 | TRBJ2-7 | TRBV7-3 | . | CASIRTGVISYEQYF | TGTGCCAGCATAAGGACAGGTGTGATCTCCTACGAGCAGTACTTC
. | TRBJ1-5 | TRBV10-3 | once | CAAKRWGTVDQPQHF | TGTGCCGCCAAGAGATGGGGGACGGTGGATCAGCCCCAGCATTTT
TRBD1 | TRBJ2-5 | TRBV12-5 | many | CASGQGQGGETQYF | TGTGCTAGTGGCCAAGGACAGGGGGGTGAGACCCAGTACTTC
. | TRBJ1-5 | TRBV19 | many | CASTGRRDNQPQHF | TGTGCCAGTACCGGGAGACGGGACAATCAGCCCCAGCATTTT
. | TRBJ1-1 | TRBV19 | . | CASGHQWGPEAFF | TGTGCCAGTGGACACCAGTGGGGACCTGAAGCTTTCTTT
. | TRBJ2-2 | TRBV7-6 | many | CASSLQRFAGELFF | TGTGCCAGCAGCTTACAGCGATTCGCCGGGGAGCTGTTTTTT
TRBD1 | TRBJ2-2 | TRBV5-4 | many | CASSLGQGAITGELFF | TGTGCCAGCAGCCTAGGACAGGGGGCGATCACCGGGGAGCTGTTTTTT
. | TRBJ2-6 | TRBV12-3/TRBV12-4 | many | CASRNSEGANVLTF | TGTGCCAGCAGAAACTCGGAGGGGGCCAACGTCCTGACTTTC
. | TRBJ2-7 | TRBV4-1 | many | CASSQVVGRDEQYF | TGCGCCAGCAGCCAAGTTGTGGGGCGGGACGAGCAGTACTTC
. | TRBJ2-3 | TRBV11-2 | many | CASSLGLFDTDTQYF | TGTGCCAGCAGCTTAGGACTTTTTGACACAGATACGCAGTATTTT
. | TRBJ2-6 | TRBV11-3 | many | CASSLGLSSGANVLTF | TGTGCCAGCAGCTTGGGTCTCAGCTCTGGGGCCAACGTCCTGACTTTC
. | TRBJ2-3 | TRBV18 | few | CASSPTVSGDTQYF | TGTGCCAGCTCACCGACCGTAAGCGGAGATACGCAGTATTTT
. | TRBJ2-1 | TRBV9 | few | CASSPRKKSGISPETYNEQFF | TGTGCCAGCAGCCCCCGAAAAAAAAGCGGAATAAGTCCCGAAACCTACAATGAGCAGTTCTTC
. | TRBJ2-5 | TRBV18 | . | CASSPGTRETQYF | TGTGCCAGCTCACCAGGGACCCGAGAGACCCAGTACTTC
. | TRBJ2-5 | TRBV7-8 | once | CASSFRVRREETQYF | TGTGCCAGCAGCTTCCGGGTCCGAAGGGAAGAGACCCAGTACTTC
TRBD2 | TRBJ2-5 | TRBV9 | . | CASSAQAGDSETQYF | TGTGCCAGCAGCGCCCAAGCGGGAGACTCAGAGACCCAGTACTTC
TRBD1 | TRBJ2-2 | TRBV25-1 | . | CASSGTGANTGELFF | TGTGCCAGCAGTGGGACAGGGGCGAACACCGGGGAGCTGTTTTTT
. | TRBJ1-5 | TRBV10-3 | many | CAISEFLGNQPQHF | TGTGCCATCAGTGAGTTTTTGGGCAATCAGCCCCAGCATTTT